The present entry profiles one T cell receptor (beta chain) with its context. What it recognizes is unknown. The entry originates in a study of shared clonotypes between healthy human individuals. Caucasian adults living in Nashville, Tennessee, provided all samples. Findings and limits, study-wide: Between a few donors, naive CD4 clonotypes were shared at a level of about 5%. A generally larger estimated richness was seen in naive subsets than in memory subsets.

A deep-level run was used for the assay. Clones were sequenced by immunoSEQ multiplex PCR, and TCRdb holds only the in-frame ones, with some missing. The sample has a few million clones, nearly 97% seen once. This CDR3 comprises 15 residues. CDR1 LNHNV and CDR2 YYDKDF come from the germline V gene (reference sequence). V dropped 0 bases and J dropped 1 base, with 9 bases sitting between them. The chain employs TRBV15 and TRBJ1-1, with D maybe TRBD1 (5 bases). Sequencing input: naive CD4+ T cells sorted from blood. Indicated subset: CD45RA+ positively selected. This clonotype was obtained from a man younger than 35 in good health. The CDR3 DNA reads TGTGCCACCAGCAGAGATCGGGGGAAGAACACTGAAGCTTTCTTT. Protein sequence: CATSRDRGKNTEAFF.